This T cell receptor (beta chain) was captured in a study of blood T cell repertoires in COVID-19. Study-level background: T cells, B-cell-depleted T cells, or PBMCs supplied cDNA or gDNA.

Germline CDR1 is KGHSH and CDR2 is LQKENI. The CDR3 runs to 13 residues. V was trimmed by 2 bases and J by 4 bases, leaving 8 bases between them. Details on this clone: A read error is likely, as this CDR3 ends without the conserved phenylalanine or tryptophan.

Source study methods: Cell counts per sample came from amplifying reference gene primers. TCRdb's table, derived via immunoSEQ multiplex PCR, lists solely in-frame clones and lacks some. Clone size and the V and J calls come from that table; the DNA yielded D and trimming. Of more than 100,000 clones in the sample, approximately 90% were seen once. The sequencing input was peripheral blood. This chain links TRBV18 with TRBJ1-2; D ambiguous. This receptor was identified in a man aged 35-49 years with acute or convalescent COVID-19. CDR3 loop: CASSPEGSYGYTL. The DNA for the CDR3 is TGTGCCAGCTCACCAGAGGGCAGCTATGGCTACACCCTC.